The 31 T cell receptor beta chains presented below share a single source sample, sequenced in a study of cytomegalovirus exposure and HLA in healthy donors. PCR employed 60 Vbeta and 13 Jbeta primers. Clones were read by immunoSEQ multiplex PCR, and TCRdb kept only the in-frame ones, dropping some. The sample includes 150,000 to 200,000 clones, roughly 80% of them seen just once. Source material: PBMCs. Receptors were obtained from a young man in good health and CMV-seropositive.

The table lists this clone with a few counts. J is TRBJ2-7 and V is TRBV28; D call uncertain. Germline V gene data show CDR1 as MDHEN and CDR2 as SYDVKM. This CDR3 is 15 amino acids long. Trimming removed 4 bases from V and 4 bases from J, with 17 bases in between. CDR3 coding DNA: TGTGCCAGCAGTTCCACCGGGTTGACTGGTTACGAGCAGTACTTC. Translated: CASSSTGLTGYEQYF.

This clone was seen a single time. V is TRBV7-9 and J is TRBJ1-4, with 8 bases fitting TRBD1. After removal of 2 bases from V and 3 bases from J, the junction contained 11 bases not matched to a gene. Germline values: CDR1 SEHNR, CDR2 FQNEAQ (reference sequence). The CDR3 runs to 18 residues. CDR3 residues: CASSLPRTGKWANEKLFF. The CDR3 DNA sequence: TGTGCCAGCAGCTTACCGAGGACAGGGAAGTGGGCTAATGAAAAACTGTTTTTT.

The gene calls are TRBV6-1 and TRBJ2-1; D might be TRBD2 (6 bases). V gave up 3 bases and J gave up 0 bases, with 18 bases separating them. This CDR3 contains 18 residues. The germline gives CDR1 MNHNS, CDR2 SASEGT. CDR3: CASSEGNAGILSYNEQFF. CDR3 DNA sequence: TGTGCCAGCAGTGAGGGGAATGCGGGAATCCTCTCCTACAATGAGCAGTTCTTC.

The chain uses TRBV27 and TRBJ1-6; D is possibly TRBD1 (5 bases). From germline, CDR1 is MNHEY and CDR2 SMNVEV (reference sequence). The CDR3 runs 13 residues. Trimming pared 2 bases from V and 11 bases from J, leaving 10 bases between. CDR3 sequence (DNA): TGTGCCAGCAGTTTACTACAGGCAGCACCCCTCCACTTT. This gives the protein CASSLLQAAPLHF.

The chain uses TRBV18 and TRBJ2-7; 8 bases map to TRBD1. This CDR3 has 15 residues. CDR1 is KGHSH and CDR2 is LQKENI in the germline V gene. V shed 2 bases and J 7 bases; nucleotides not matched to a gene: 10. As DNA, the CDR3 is TGTGCCAGCTCACCAATGCGGGACAGGTTCGGGGAGCAGTACTTC. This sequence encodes CASSPMRDRFGEQYF.

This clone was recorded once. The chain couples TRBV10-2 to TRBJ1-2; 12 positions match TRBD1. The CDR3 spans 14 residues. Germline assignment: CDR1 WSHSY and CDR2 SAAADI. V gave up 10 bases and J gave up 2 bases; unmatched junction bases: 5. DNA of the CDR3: TGCGCCACCCGGGACAGGGGGCCCAACTATGGCTACACCTTC. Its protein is CATRDRGPNYGYTF.

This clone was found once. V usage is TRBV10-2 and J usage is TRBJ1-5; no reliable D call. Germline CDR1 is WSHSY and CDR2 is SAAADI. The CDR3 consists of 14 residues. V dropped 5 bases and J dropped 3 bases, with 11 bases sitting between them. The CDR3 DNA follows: TGCGCCAGCAGTCCTGACATTGACAATCAGCCCCAGCATTTT. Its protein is CASSPDIDNQPQHF.

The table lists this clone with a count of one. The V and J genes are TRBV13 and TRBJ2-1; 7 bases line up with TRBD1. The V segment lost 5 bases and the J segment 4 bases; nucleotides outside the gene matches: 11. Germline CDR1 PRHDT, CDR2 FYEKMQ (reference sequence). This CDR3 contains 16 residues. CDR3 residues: CASSLRQGSGYNEQFF. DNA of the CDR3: TGTGCCAGCAGCCTCAGACAGGGATCAGGGTACAATGAGCAGTTCTTC.

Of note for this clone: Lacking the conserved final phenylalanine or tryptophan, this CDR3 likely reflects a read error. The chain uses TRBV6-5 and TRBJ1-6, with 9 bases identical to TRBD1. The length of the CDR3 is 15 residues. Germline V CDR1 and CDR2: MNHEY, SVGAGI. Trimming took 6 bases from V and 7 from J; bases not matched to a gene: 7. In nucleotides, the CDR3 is TGTGCCAGCAGACGACGACAGGGGGGCAATTCACCCCTCCACCTT. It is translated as CASRRRQGGNSPLHL.

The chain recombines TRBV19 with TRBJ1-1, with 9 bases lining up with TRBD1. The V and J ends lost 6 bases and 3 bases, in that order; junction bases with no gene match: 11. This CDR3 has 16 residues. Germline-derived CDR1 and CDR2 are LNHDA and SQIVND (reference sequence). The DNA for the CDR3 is TGTGCCAGTAGACGGCTACGGACAGGGGAGTACACTGAAGCTTTCTTT. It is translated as CASRRLRTGEYTEAFF.

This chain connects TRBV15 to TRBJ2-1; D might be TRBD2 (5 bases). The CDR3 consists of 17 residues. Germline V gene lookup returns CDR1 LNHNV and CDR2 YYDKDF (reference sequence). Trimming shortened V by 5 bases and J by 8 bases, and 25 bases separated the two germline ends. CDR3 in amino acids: CATSLRVLVGRIDEQFF. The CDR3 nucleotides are TGTGCCACCAGCCTCCGTGTACTAGTGGGGAGAATCGATGAGCAGTTCTTC.

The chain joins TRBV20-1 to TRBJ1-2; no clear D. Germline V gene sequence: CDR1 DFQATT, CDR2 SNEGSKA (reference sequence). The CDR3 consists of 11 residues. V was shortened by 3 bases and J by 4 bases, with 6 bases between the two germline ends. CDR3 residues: CSASLLYGYTF. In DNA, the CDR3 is TGCAGTGCTAGCTTACTCTATGGCTACACCTTC.

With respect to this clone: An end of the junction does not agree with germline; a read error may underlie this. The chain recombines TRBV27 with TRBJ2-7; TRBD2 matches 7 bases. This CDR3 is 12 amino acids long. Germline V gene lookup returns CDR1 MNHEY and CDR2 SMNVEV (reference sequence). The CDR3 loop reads CASSPGDGRWHF. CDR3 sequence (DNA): TGTGCCAGCAGTCCTGGGGACGGGAGGTGGCACTTC.

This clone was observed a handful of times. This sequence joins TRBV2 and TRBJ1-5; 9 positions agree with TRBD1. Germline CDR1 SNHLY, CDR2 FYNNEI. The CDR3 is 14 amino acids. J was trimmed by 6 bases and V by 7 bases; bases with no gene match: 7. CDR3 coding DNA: TGTGCCAGCATCCTTGACAGGGGGGCTCAGCCCCAGCATTTT. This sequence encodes CASILDRGAQPQHF.

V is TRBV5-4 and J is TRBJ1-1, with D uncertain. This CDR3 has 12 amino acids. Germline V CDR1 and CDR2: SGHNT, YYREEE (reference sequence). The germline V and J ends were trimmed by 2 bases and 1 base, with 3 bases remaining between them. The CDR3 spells CASSLQNTEAFF. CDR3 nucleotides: TGTGCCAGCAGCTTACAGAACACTGAAGCTTTCTTT.

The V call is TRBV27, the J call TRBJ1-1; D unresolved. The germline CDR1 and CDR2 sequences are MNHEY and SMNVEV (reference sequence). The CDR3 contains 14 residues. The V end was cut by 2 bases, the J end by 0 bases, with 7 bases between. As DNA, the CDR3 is TGTGCCAGCAGTTTAAACAGCTTGAACACTGAAGCTTTCTTT. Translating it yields CASSLNSLNTEAFF.

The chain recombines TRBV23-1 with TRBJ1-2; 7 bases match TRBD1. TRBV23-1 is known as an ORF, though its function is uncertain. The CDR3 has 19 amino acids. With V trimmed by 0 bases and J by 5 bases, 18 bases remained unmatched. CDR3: CASSQSLPGGLPGGYGYTF. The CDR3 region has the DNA TGCGCCAGCAGTCAATCTTTGCCAGGGGGACTACCGGGGGGGTATGGCTACACCTTC.

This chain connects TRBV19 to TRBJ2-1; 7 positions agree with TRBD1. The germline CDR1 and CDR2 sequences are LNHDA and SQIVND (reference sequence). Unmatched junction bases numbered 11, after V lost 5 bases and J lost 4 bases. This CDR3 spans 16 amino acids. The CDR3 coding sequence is TGTGCCAGTAGTGCCGTTGGGACAGCGTTTTACAATGAGCAGTTCTTC. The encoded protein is CASSAVGTAFYNEQFF.

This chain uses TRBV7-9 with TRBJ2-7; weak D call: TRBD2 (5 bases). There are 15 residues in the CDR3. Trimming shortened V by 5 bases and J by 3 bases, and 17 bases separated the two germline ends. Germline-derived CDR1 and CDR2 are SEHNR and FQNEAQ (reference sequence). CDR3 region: CASSTLGVGGYEQYF. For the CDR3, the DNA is TGTGCCAGCAGCACCCTCGGGGTTGGAGGCTACGAGCAGTACTTC. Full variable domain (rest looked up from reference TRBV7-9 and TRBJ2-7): DTGVSQNPRHKITKRGQNVTFRCDPISEHNRLYWYRQTLGQGPEFLTYFQNEAQLEKSRLLSDRFSAERPKGSFSTLEIQRTEQGDSAMYLCASSTLGVGGYEQYFGPGTRLTVT.

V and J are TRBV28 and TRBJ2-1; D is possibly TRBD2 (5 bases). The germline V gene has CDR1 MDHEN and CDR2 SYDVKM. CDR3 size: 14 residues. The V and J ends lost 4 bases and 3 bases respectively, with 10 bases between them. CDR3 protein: CASSSGGRYNEQFF. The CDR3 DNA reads TGTGCCAGCAGTTCTGGAGGACGCTACAATGAGCAGTTCTTC.

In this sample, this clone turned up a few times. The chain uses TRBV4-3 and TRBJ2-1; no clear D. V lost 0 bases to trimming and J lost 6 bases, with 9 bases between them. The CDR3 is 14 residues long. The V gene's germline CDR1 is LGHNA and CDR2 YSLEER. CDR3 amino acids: CASSQDNLPNEQFF. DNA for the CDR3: TGCGCCAGCAGCCAAGATAATCTCCCCAATGAGCAGTTCTTC.

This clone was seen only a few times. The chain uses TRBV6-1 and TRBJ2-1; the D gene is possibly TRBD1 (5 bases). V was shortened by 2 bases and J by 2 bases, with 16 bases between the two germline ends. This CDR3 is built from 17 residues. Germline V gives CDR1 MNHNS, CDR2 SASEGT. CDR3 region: CASSEFLDDRPYNEQFF. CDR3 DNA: TGTGCCAGCAGTGAATTTTTAGATGACAGACCCTACAATGAGCAGTTCTTC.

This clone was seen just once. For the CDR3, the DNA is TGCGCCAGCAGCTTGGCCGAGACAGGGGTTAAAACCACTGAAGCTTTCTTT. Translated: CASSLAETGVKTTEAFF. The J gene is TRBJ1-1, the V gene TRBV5-1, with 8 bases lining up with TRBD1. CDR1 is SGHRS and CDR2 is YFSETQ in the germline V gene. Germline trimming cut 0 bases from V and 4 bases from J; bases unmatched to any gene: 11. This CDR3 region has 17 residues.

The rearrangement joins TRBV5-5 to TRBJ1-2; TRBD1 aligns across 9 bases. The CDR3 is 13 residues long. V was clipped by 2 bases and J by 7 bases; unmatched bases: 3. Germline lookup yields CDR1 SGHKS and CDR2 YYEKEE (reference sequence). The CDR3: CASSFDRGGGYTF. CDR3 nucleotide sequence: TGTGCCAGCAGCTTCGACAGGGGGGGTGGCTACACCTTC.

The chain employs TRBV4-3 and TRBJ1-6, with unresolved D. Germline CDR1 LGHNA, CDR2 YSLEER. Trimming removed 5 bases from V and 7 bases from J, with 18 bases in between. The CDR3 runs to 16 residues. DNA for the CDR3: TGCGCCAGCAGCTTAGATCTGGGCCTGAAAAATTCACCCCTCCACTTT. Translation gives CASSLDLGLKNSPLHF.

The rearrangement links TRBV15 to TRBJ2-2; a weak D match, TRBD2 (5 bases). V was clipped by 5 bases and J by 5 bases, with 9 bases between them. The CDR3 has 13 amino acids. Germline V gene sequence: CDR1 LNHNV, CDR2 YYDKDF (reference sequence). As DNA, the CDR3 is TGTGCCACCAGCGGCCGAGGGACCGGGGAGCTGTTTTTT. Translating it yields CATSGRGTGELFF.

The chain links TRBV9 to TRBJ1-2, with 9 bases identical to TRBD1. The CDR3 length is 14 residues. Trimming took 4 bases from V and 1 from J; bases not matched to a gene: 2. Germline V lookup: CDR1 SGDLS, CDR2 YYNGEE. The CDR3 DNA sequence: TGTGCCAGCAGCCCGGACAGGGGTAACTATGGCTACACCTTC. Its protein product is CASSPDRGNYGYTF.

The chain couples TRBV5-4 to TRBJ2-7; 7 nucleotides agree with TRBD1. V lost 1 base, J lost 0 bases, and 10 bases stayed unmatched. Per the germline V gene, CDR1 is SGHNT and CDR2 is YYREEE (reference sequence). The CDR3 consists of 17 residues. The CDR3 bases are TGTGCCAGCAGCTTGCCCAGACAGGGCCCCTCCTCCTACGAGCAGTACTTC. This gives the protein CASSLPRQGPSSYEQYF. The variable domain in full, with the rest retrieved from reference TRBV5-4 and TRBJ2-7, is ETGVTQSPTHLIKTRGQQVTLRCSSQSGHNTVSWYQQALGQGPQFIFQYYREEENGRGNFPPRFSGLQFPNYSSELNVNALELDDSALYLCASSLPRQGPSSYEQYFGPGTRLTVT.

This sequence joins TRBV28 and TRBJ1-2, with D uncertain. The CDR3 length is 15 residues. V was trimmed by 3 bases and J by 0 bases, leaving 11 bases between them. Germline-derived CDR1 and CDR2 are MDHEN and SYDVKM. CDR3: CASSFTRSSNYGYTF. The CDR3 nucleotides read TGTGCCAGCAGTTTTACCAGATCCTCTAACTATGGCTACACCTTC.

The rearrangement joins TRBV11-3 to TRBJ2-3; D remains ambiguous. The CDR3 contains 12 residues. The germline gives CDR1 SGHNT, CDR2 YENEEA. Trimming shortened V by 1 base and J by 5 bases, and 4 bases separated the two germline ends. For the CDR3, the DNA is TGTGCCAGCAGCTTAGTCGGAGATACGCAGTATTTT. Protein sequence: CASSLVGDTQYF.

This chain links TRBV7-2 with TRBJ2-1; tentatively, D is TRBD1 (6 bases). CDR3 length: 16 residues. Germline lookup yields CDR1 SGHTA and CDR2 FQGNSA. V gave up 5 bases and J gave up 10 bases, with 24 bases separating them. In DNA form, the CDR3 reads TGTGCCAGCAGCAGAAACCGGGACAACCTGATTTGGGAGCAGTTCTTC. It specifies CASSRNRDNLIWEQFF.